Listed below are T cell receptor beta chains from one sample, sequenced in a study of cytomegalovirus exposure and HLA in healthy donors. Clones were sequenced by immunoSEQ multiplex PCR, and TCRdb holds only the in-frame ones, with some missing. The sample consists of about 120,000 clones, around three quarters of them appearing once. Specimen: PBMCs. These receptors came from a woman aged 25 to 39 in good health and CMV-seropositive. CDR3s include the opening cysteine and the closing phenylalanine or tryptophan. The D gene is left open where the match is weak. Not all rows give a size; the values are once, few, many and, for expanded clones, a class.

V gene: TRBV4-1; clone size: NA; J gene: TRBJ1-5; D gene: NA; CDR3 DNA: TGCGCCAGCAGCCAACTCGGACTGGGCAATCGGCCCCAGCATTTT; CDR3 protein: CASSQLGLGNRPQHF
V gene: TRBV5-4; clone size: NA; J gene: TRBJ1-2; D gene: TRBD1; CDR3 DNA: TGTGCCAGCAGGTTCACAGGGGGCTCAGATGGCTACACCTTC; CDR3 protein: CASRFTGGSDGYTF
V gene: TRBV7-9; clone size: few; J gene: TRBJ2-3; D gene: TRBD2; CDR3 DNA: TGTGCCAGCCGCCGAGGGACTAGCGGCACAGATACGCAGTATTTT; CDR3 protein: CASRRGTSGTDTQYF
V gene: TRBV11-3; clone size: NA; J gene: TRBJ2-7; D gene: TRBD1; CDR3 DNA: TGTGCCAGCAGCCGGCAGGGGGAAGAGCAGTACTTC; CDR3 protein: CASSRQGEEQYF
V gene: TRBV4-3; clone size: once; J gene: TRBJ2-5; D gene: TRBD2; CDR3 DNA: TGCGCCAGCAGCCAAGGGGTGGGGGGGAGGGAAGAGACCCAGTACTTC; CDR3 protein: CASSQGVGGREETQYF
V gene: TRBV6-1; clone size: NA; J gene: TRBJ1-2; D gene: NA; CDR3 DNA: TGTGCCAGCAGGATCGACAGTAACTATGGCTACACCTTC; CDR3 protein: CASRIDSNYGYTF
V gene: TRBV10-3; clone size: few; J gene: TRBJ2-2; D gene: TRBD2; CDR3 DNA: TGTGCCATCAGTGAGACGGGGGGAAACACCGGGGAGCTGTTTTTT; CDR3 protein: CAISETGGNTGELFF
V gene: TRBV5-6; clone size: NA; J gene: TRBJ2-1; D gene: NA; CDR3 DNA: TGTGCCAGCAGCCCCCCCCTATCCCTCTACAATGAGCAGTTCTTC; CDR3 protein: CASSPPLSLYNEQFF
V gene: TRBV4-1; clone size: NA; J gene: TRBJ2-3; D gene: TRBD2; CDR3 DNA: TGCGCCAGCAGCCGAACTAGCGGGGACACAGATACGCAGTATTTT; CDR3 protein: CASSRTSGDTDTQYF
V gene: TRBV6-1; clone size: NA; J gene: TRBJ2-1; D gene: NA; CDR3 DNA: TGTGCCAGCGCTTACAGGGTAGGGGCCTACAATGAGCAGTTCTTC; CDR3 protein: CASAYRVGAYNEQFF
V gene: TRBV28; clone size: few; J gene: TRBJ2-3; D gene: NA; CDR3 DNA: TGTGCCAGCAGTTCAGGGGCCGATACGCAGTATTTT; CDR3 protein: CASSSGADTQYF
V gene: TRBV7-6; clone size: NA; J gene: TRBJ2-5; D gene: TRBD1; CDR3 DNA: TGTGCCAGCAGCTTAGGGGACAGGGGGGGGGAAGAGACCCAGTACTTC; CDR3 protein: CASSLGDRGGEETQYF
V gene: TRBV4-1; clone size: NA; J gene: TRBJ2-2; D gene: TRBD2; CDR3 DNA: TGCGCCAGCAGCCAAGATTATCCTAGCGGGGGATGGCTGTTTTTT; CDR3 protein: CASSQDYPSGGWLFF
V gene: TRBV7-4; clone size: NA; J gene: TRBJ1-5; D gene: NA; CDR3 DNA: TGTGCCAACCCATCGGGGGGGCATGGCAATCAGCCCCAGCATTTT; CDR3 protein: CANPSGGHGNQPQHF
V gene: TRBV19; clone size: NA; J gene: TRBJ1-5; D gene: TRBD1; CDR3 DNA: TGTGCCAGTAGTCATCCCGGGACAGGGCCCCAGCCCCAGCATTTT; CDR3 protein: CASSHPGTGPQPQHF
V gene: TRBV19; clone size: NA; J gene: TRBJ1-4; D gene: NA; CDR3 DNA: TGTGCCAGTAGTTTTGGGCAGGGGAATGAAAAACTGTTTTTT; CDR3 protein: CASSFGQGNEKLFF
V gene: TRBV25-1; clone size: NA; J gene: TRBJ2-7; D gene: TRBD2; CDR3 DNA: TGTGCCAGCAGTGGCGGGAGGGACGCCCACAACGAGCAGTACTTC; CDR3 protein: CASSGGRDAHNEQYF
V gene: TRBV9; clone size: NA; J gene: TRBJ2-7; D gene: TRBD1; CDR3 DNA: TGTGCCAGCAGCGTGGAGGCAGGGGGAGTCGCGCAGTACTTC; CDR3 protein: CASSVEAGGVAQYF
V gene: TRBV6-1; clone size: once; J gene: TRBJ1-2; D gene: NA; CDR3 DNA: TGTGCCAGCAAAGCCTCAGGGGCGCGGGGCTACACCTTC; CDR3 protein: CASKASGARGYTF
V gene: TRBV4-1; clone size: NA; J gene: TRBJ2-7; D gene: NA; CDR3 DNA: TGCGCCAGCAGACATCTGGGGGCCTCCGAGCAGTACTTC; CDR3 protein: CASRHLGASEQYF
V gene: TRBV7-3; clone size: NA; J gene: TRBJ2-2; D gene: NA; CDR3 DNA: TGTGCCAGCAGCACGTTGAGCGCGAACACCGGGGAGCTGTTTTTT; CDR3 protein: CASSTLSANTGELFF
V gene: TRBV30; clone size: NA; J gene: TRBJ2-6; D gene: TRBD1; CDR3 DNA: TGTGCCTGGATCGGACAGGGGTACTCTGGGGCCAACGTCCTGACTTTC; CDR3 protein: CAWIGQGYSGANVLTF
V gene: TRBV5-4; clone size: NA; J gene: TRBJ2-2; D gene: TRBD1; CDR3 DNA: TGTGCCAGCAGCCGAGAAGGACAGGGACGAAACACCGGGGAGCTGTTTTTT; CDR3 protein: CASSREGQGRNTGELFF
V gene: TRBV6-1; clone size: NA; J gene: TRBJ2-1; D gene: NA; CDR3 DNA: TGTGCCAGCAGTGAAGTGTGGAGAGGGGGAGGGGAGCAGTTCTTC; CDR3 protein: CASSEVWRGGGEQFF
V gene: TRBV28; clone size: NA; J gene: TRBJ1-2; D gene: TRBD1; CDR3 DNA: TGTGCCAGCAGTCTACTAGACAGGGGACGTGGCTACACCTTC; CDR3 protein: CASSLLDRGRGYTF
V gene: TRBV9; clone size: NA; J gene: TRBJ2-3; D gene: NA; CDR3 DNA: TGTGCCAGCAGCGTAGGGTCGCTAGGGGACACAGATACGCAGTATTTT; CDR3 protein: CASSVGSLGDTDTQYF
V gene: TRBV9; clone size: NA; J gene: TRBJ1-6; D gene: TRBD1; CDR3 DNA: TGTGCCAGCAGCGTAGGGACAGGGGCGAATTCACCCCTCCACTTT; CDR3 protein: CASSVGTGANSPLHF
V gene: TRBV28; clone size: NA; J gene: TRBJ1-1; D gene: NA; CDR3 DNA: TGTGCCAGCAGGGGATCGGCAGGGGCTGAAGCTTTCTTT; CDR3 protein: CASRGSAGAEAFF